Each of the 26 T cell receptor beta chains below was sequenced from the same sample in a study of blood T cell repertoires in COVID-19. The table came from immunoSEQ multiplex PCR; TCRdb's copy has only in-frame clones and leaves some out. The sample has around 200,000 clones; around four fifths are singletons. The sample was peripheral blood. Receptors were obtained from a man aged 35-49 years with active or convalescent COVID-19.

The chain couples TRBV5-5 to TRBJ1-1; D remains unclear. This CDR3 region has 13 residues. Germline V lookup: CDR1 SGHKS, CDR2 YYEKEE (reference sequence). The V end lost 7 bases, the J end lost 1 base, and 11 bases lay between the germline ends. This CDR3 is CASRGQTNTEAFF. DNA for the CDR3: TGTGCCAGCCGCGGGCAGACGAACACTGAAGCTTTCTTT.

The chain carries TRBV14 and TRBJ1-1; maybe TRBD1 (6 bases). Germline V gene lookup returns CDR1 SGHDN and CDR2 FVKESK. Trimming stripped 4 bases from V and 0 bases from J, with 9 bases between. The CDR3 totals 14 residues. CDR3 protein: CASSRGTLNTEAFF. CDR3 sequence (DNA): TGTGCCAGCAGCCGAGGGACATTGAACACTGAAGCTTTCTTT. The whole variable domain, remainder taken from reference TRBV14 and TRBJ1-1, is EAGVTQFPSHSVIEKGQTVTLRCDPISGHDNLYWYRRVMGKEIKFLLHFVKESKQDESGMPNNRFLAERTGGTYSTLKVQPAELEDSGVYFCASSRGTLNTEAFFGQGTRLTVV.

V usage is TRBV20-1 and J usage is TRBJ2-5, with D perhaps TRBD1 (5 bases). Deletions cut 3 bases from V and 4 bases from J, with 15 bases between. This CDR3 region has 14 residues. Germline V gives CDR1 DFQATT, CDR2 SNEGSKA (reference sequence). CDR3 protein: CSASSTARGETQYF. The CDR3 region has the DNA TGCAGTGCTAGTTCGACAGCCCGCGGAGAGACCCAGTACTTC.

V usage is TRBV7-9 and J usage is TRBJ2-1; 12 bases line up with TRBD2. This CDR3 has 15 amino acids. J lost 8 bases, V lost 5 bases, and 7 bases had no gene match. From germline, CDR1 is SEHNR and CDR2 FQNEAQ (reference sequence). Here the CDR3 DNA reads TGTGCCAGCAGCATATCTAGCGGGAGGGCCGATGAGCAGTTCTTC. Translated, it gives CASSISSGRADEQFF.

V usage is TRBV19 and J usage is TRBJ1-5, with 7 bases matching TRBD1. V shed 7 bases and J 2 bases; nucleotides not matched to a gene: 5. Germline-derived CDR1 and CDR2 are LNHDA and SQIVND (reference sequence). This CDR3 comprises 14 residues. Written as DNA, the CDR3 is TGTGCCAGTAAAGTTGGGACAGGCAATCAGCCCCAGCATTTT. Encoded protein: CASKVGTGNQPQHF.

V is TRBV10-3 and J is TRBJ1-1, with no clear D. This CDR3 region has 11 residues. Germline values: CDR1 ENHRY, CDR2 SYGVKD. Trimming cost V 6 bases and J 4 bases, with 6 bases left between them. This CDR3 is CAIRVSTEAFF. DNA for the CDR3: TGTGCCATCAGGGTTAGCACTGAAGCTTTCTTT.

This clone was recorded only once. This sequence joins TRBV11-2 and TRBJ1-4; D gene ambiguous. The CDR3 has 15 amino acids. The germline CDR1 and CDR2 sequences are SGHAT and FQNNGV. V dropped 2 bases and J dropped 4 bases, with 11 bases sitting between them. The CDR3 DNA sequence: TGTGCCAGCAGCTTATCAATGGGCCATAATGAAAAACTGTTTTTT. It yields the protein CASSLSMGHNEKLFF.

The V and J genes are TRBV19 and TRBJ2-3, with a possible D match to TRBD1 (6 bases). Germline CDR1 and CDR2: LNHDA and SQIVND (reference sequence). Trimming stripped 6 bases from V and 3 bases from J, with 16 bases between. The CDR3 runs 15 residues. CDR3 nucleotides: TGTGCCAGTAGCTCCCGGGACAAGGCTACAGATACGCAGTATTTT. Its translation is CASSSRDKATDTQYF. The variable domain in full, completed from reference TRBV19 and TRBJ2-3, reads DGGITQSPKYLFRKEGQNVTLSCEQNLNHDAMYWYRQDPGQGLRLIYYSQIVNDFQKGDIAEGYSVSREKKESFPLTVTSAQKNPTAFYLCASSSRDKATDTQYFGPGTRLTVL.

The V gene is TRBV6-5, the J gene TRBJ2-3; 9 nucleotides line up with TRBD1. This CDR3 is 15 amino acids long. V gave up 7 bases and J gave up 0 bases; unmatched junction bases: 5. Germline lookup yields CDR1 MNHEY and CDR2 SVGAGI. The CDR3 DNA follows: TGTGCCAGCATACTGGGGACAGGGAGCACAGATACGCAGTATTTT. Translated, it gives CASILGTGSTDTQYF.

The CDR3 coding sequence is TGTGCCAGCAGCCCCTTAGGACAAAACCTGAACACTGAAGCTTTCTTT. The encoded protein is CASSPLGQNLNTEAFF. The V and J genes are TRBV14 and TRBJ1-1, with D perhaps matching TRBD1 (5 bases). Per germline, CDR1 SGHDN and CDR2 FVKESK. The CDR3 runs to 16 residues. V shed 4 bases and J shed 0 bases, with 15 bases lying between them.

The rearrangement links TRBV25-1 to TRBJ1-2; TRBD1 matches 7 bases. V trimming: 5 bases; J trimming: 8 bases; junction bases outside the gene matches: 8. The CDR3 is 13 amino acids. Germline V gene sequence: CDR1 MGHDK, CDR2 SYGVNS. The CDR3 DNA reads TGTGCCAGCAGTTTTGGGACAGACAACGGCTACACCTTC. It is translated as CASSFGTDNGYTF.

The genes are TRBV19 and TRBJ2-1, with 9 bases matching TRBD1. This CDR3 is built from 16 residues. Germline lookup yields CDR1 LNHDA and CDR2 SQIVND (reference sequence). The junction had 11 bases not matched to a gene; V was cut back by 5 bases and J by 6 bases. The CDR3 region has the DNA TGTGCCAGTAGTCCCCTCCCGGACAGGGGAGGCAATGAGCAGTTCTTC. Protein: CASSPLPDRGGNEQFF.

The J gene is TRBJ1-1, the V gene TRBV29-1, with D perhaps TRBD1 (6 bases). V dropped 7 bases and J dropped 2 bases, with 17 bases sitting between them. This CDR3 has 14 residues. Germline V gene data show CDR1 as SQVTM and CDR2 as ANQGSEA. The CDR3 DNA is TGCAGCGCCGAGACAGGATACCTAAACACTGAAGCTTTCTTT. This encodes CSAETGYLNTEAFF.

The chain uses TRBV20-1 and TRBJ2-5, with no clear D. The CDR3 totals 11 residues. The V gene's germline CDR1 is DFQATT and CDR2 SNEGSKA (reference sequence). V lost 5 bases to trimming and J lost 5 bases, with 9 bases between them. CDR3 in DNA: TGCAGTGCTCCCCGAGCGGAGACCCAGTACTTC. Translating it yields CSAPRAETQYF.

This clone was observed a handful of times. The chain uses TRBV4-3 and TRBJ2-5, with D possibly being TRBD2 (5 bases). The V end lost 0 bases, the J end lost 4 bases, and 12 bases lay between the germline ends. In germline, CDR1 is LGHNA, CDR2 YSLEER. The CDR3 covers 15 residues. The CDR3 loop is CASSQDTAAGETQYF. CDR3 in DNA: TGCGCCAGCAGCCAAGATACGGCGGCGGGAGAGACCCAGTACTTC.

The J gene is TRBJ1-4, the V gene TRBV5-4; unclear D gene. The CDR3 is made up of 15 amino acids. Trimming removed 0 bases from V and 4 bases from J, with 10 bases in between. Germline assignment: CDR1 SGHNT and CDR2 YYREEE (reference sequence). As DNA, the CDR3 is TGTGCCAGCAGCTTGGGAGGTTCGGGTAATGAAAAACTGTTTTTT. It translates to CASSLGGSGNEKLFF.

The gene calls are TRBV19 and TRBJ2-3; 7 bases are a match to TRBD2. V was pared by 6 bases and J by 3 bases, with 3 bases of the junction left unmatched. Looked up from germline, CDR1 is LNHDA and CDR2 is SQIVND (reference sequence). This CDR3 is 13 amino acids long. The CDR3 sequence is CASRNGGTDTQYF. The CDR3 nucleotides are TGTGCCAGTAGGAACGGGGGGACAGATACGCAGTATTTT. Full variable domain (rest looked up from reference TRBV19 and TRBJ2-3): DGGITQSPKYLFRKEGQNVTLSCEQNLNHDAMYWYRQDPGQGLRLIYYSQIVNDFQKGDIAEGYSVSREKKESFPLTVTSAQKNPTAFYLCASRNGGTDTQYFGPGTRLTVL.

This chain links TRBV6-5 with TRBJ1-1, with a possible D match to TRBD1 (5 bases). V lost 11 bases and J lost 5, with 18 bases in between. Germline lookup yields CDR1 MNHEY and CDR2 SVGAGI. The CDR3 has 13 amino acids. In DNA form, the CDR3 reads TGTGCCTCCATGCGGGGGGAGAAGACTGAAGCTTTCTTT. This encodes CASMRGEKTEAFF.

The chain recombines TRBV6-6 with TRBJ2-5, with D possibly matching TRBD1 (6 bases). The CDR3 length is 14 residues. V gave up 6 bases and J gave up 3 bases, with 14 bases separating them. CDR1 and CDR2 (germline): MNHNY, SVGAGI (reference sequence). The chain's CDR3 is CASRPAGTKETQYF. The CDR3 nucleotides are TGTGCCAGCAGGCCGGCCGGGACAAAAGAGACCCAGTACTTC.

The chain combines TRBV4-1 with TRBJ1-6; 11 positions agree with TRBD1. Trimming removed 4 bases from V and 7 bases from J; junction bases left unmatched: 6. The CDR3 length is 16 residues. Germline CDR1 MGHRA, CDR2 YSYEKL. The CDR3 sequence: CASSLRTGGQNSPLHF. DNA for the CDR3: TGCGCCAGCAGCCTGAGGACAGGGGGCCAAAATTCACCCCTCCACTTT.

The rearrangement uses TRBV5-1 and TRBJ1-2; TRBD1 is a possible D gene (6 bases). V gave up 0 bases and J gave up 6 bases, with 12 bases separating them. Germline loops: CDR1 SGHRS, CDR2 YFSETQ. This CDR3 is 14 amino acids long. CDR3 nucleotide sequence: TGCGCCAGCAGCTTGGCTGCAGGGGCGGATGGCTACACCTTC. This gives the protein CASSLAAGADGYTF.

The rearrangement joins TRBV2 to TRBJ1-2, with D perhaps matching TRBD1 (6 bases). Between the trimmed V and J ends, which lost 4 bases and 8 bases, there was a span of 11 bases. In germline, CDR1 is SNHLY, CDR2 FYNNEI. This CDR3 spans 12 amino acids. The chain's CDR3 is CASSGPGQGYTF. The CDR3 bases are TGTGCCAGCAGTGGCCCAGGACAGGGCTACACCTTC.

The rearrangement links TRBV28 to TRBJ1-6, with D hard to call. V gave up 8 bases and J gave up 13 bases, with 18 bases separating them. The CDR3 is made up of 13 amino acids. In germline, CDR1 is MDHEN, CDR2 SYDVKM. CDR3 amino acids: CASGNRASYPLHF. The CDR3 region has the DNA TGTGCCAGCGGAAATCGAGCGAGCTACCCCCTCCACTTT.

This chain joins TRBV6-6 and TRBJ2-1; 7 bases are a match to TRBD2. CDR1 and CDR2 from the germline V gene are MNHNY and SVGAGI (reference sequence). CDR3 length equals 14 residues. The ends lost 5 bases at V and 4 bases at J; junction bases unmatched: 5. CDR3 nucleotide sequence: TGTGCCAGCAGTACGGGGGGTCGGTACAATGAGCAGTTCTTC. This encodes CASSTGGRYNEQFF.

The chain combines TRBV10-3 with TRBJ1-4; D is unresolved. Germline loops: CDR1 ENHRY, CDR2 SYGVKD. V lost 0 bases, J lost 7 bases, and 9 bases lay in between. This CDR3 has 14 amino acids. CDR3 region: CAISESAHSEKLFF. For the CDR3, the DNA is TGTGCCATCAGTGAGTCAGCTCATAGTGAAAAACTGTTTTTT.

The sample holds one count of this clone. The V and J genes are TRBV7-3 and TRBJ2-7; 11 bases are shared with TRBD2. Germline CDR1 is SGHTA and CDR2 is FQGTGA. The V and J ends lost 1 base and 2 bases, in that order; junction bases with no gene match: 7. This CDR3 comprises 17 residues. CDR3 nucleotides: TGTGCCAGCAGCTTAAAACCGACTAGCGGGATTCCCTACGAGCAGTACTTC. Protein sequence: CASSLKPTSGIPYEQYF.